The 25 T cell receptor beta chains reported below all come from one sample, sequenced in a study of blood T cell repertoires in COVID-19. This table comes from immunoSEQ multiplex PCR, and its TCRdb copy is limited to in-frame clones, with some not included. The table shows around 56,000 clones, with around 80% occurring only once. Sequenced material: peripheral blood. The source of these receptors is a man aged 55 to 70 with acute or convalescent COVID-19.

The chain couples TRBV7-2 to TRBJ2-1; TRBD2 matches at 8 bases. Germline-derived CDR1 and CDR2 are SGHTA and FQGNSA. With 5 bases clipped from V and 7 bases from J, the junction kept 13 bases outside the gene matches. The CDR3 consists of 16 residues. CDR3 coding DNA: TGTGCCAGCAGCCTAAGAGTCAGCGGGGGCTCGAATGAGCAGTTCTTC. It is translated as CASSLRVSGGSNEQFF.

This chain links TRBV18 with TRBJ2-7; TRBD1 is a possible D gene (5 bases). The CDR3 spans 14 residues. The germline V gene has CDR1 KGHSH and CDR2 LQKENI. The V end was cut by 5 bases, the J end by 4 bases, with 15 bases between. The CDR3, as DNA: TGTGCCAGCTCAACTACAGGTAGTAGGTACGAGCAGTACTTC. The encoded protein is CASSTTGSRYEQYF.

This clone has a handful of counts. The V call is TRBV3-1 (or the pseudogene TRBV3-2), the J call TRBJ1-6; 7 bases are a match to TRBD1. Germline loops: CDR1 LGHDT, CDR2 YNNKEL (reference sequence). V lost 5 bases to trimming and J lost 7 bases; unmatched junction nucleotides: 5. The CDR3 sequence is 14 residues long. The CDR3 DNA reads as TGTGCCAGCAGCTCCGGGACAGAAAATTCACCCCTCCACTTT. This codes for CASSSGTENSPLHF.

The V gene is TRBV5-1, the J gene TRBJ1-6; 10 bases match TRBD1. V shed 3 bases, J shed 7 bases, and the junction held 19 bases outside the gene matches. This CDR3 region has 20 residues. Germline loops: CDR1 SGHRS, CDR2 YFSETQ. This chain's CDR3 is CASSSASGTGAPLRNSPLHF. Written as DNA, the CDR3 is TGCGCCAGCAGCTCCGCTTCCGGGACAGGGGCCCCTCTCCGCAATTCACCCCTCCACTTT.

V usage is TRBV6-4 and J usage is TRBJ2-3; TRBD2 is a possible D gene (7 bases). The CDR3 has 15 residues. Germline values: CDR1 MRHNA, CDR2 SNTAGT. V was trimmed by 4 bases and J by 3 bases, leaving 14 bases between them. CDR3 sequence reads: CASSGLGGLTDTQYF. DNA for the CDR3: TGTGCCAGCAGTGGCCTGGGGGGGCTGACAGATACGCAGTATTTT.

The chain employs TRBV12-2 and TRBJ2-5; the D call in the table, TRBD2, was not verified against the DNA. TRBV12-2 is a pseudogene. This CDR3 has 16 residues. The CDR3 DNA follows: TGTGCAAGTCCCACGGGGACTAGCGGGGGTGAGGAGACCCAGTACTTC. Translation: CASPTGTSGGEETQYF.

This clone was observed a few times. The chain combines TRBV7-2 with TRBJ1-3, with D tentatively TRBD1 (5 bases). The CDR3 has 16 amino acids. Trimming cost V 1 base and J 0 bases, with 10 bases left between them. The germline CDR1 and CDR2 sequences are SGHTA and FQGNSA. For the CDR3, the DNA is TGTGCCAGCAGCTTAGGACAGTTCGTCTCTGGAAACACCATATATTTT. Encoded protein: CASSLGQFVSGNTIYF.

The chain is built from TRBV2 and TRBJ1-2; 10 bases match TRBD1. Per germline, CDR1 SNHLY and CDR2 FYNNEI. V trimming: 7 bases; J trimming: 4 bases; junction bases outside the gene matches: 6. The CDR3 totals 14 residues. The CDR3 DNA is TGTGCCAGCACCGGACAGGGGGGTATCTATGGCTACACCTTC. Translating gives CASTGQGGIYGYTF.

The chain has TRBV15 and TRBJ2-5, with D perhaps TRBD2 (6 bases). Trimming shortened V by 7 bases and J by 7 bases, and 19 bases separated the two germline ends. The CDR3 sequence is 14 residues long. Looked up from germline, CDR1 is LNHNV and CDR2 is YYDKDF (reference sequence). The CDR3 loop reads CATTSRKGRGTQYF. CDR3 nucleotide sequence: TGTGCCACCACCTCAAGAAAGGGGCGGGGGACCCAGTACTTC.

There are a few counts of this clone. The V call is TRBV6-4, the J call TRBJ2-7; 12 positions match TRBD2. The V segment lost 0 bases and the J segment 0 bases; nucleotides outside the gene matches: 3. CDR3 length: 17 amino acids. Germline-derived CDR1 and CDR2 are MRHNA and SNTAGT. CDR3 DNA: TGTGCCAGCAGTGACTCTCTAGCGGGGGGGCGCTCCTACGAGCAGTACTTC. Translated: CASSDSLAGGRSYEQYF.

The chain couples TRBV6-5 to TRBJ2-2; unclear D gene. V was trimmed by 6 bases and J by 6 bases, leaving 11 bases between them. Germline lookup yields CDR1 MNHEY and CDR2 SVGAGI. The CDR3 consists of 13 residues. Here the CDR3 DNA reads TGTGCCAGCAGCCCATCGAGGTCCGGGGAGCTGTTTTTT. Its protein is CASSPSRSGELFF.

This sequence joins TRBV10-3 and TRBJ1-5; D remains unclear. The CDR3 spans 16 residues. The ends were cut back, 0 bases at V and 7 bases at J, with 16 bases in the middle. Germline assignment: CDR1 ENHRY and CDR2 SYGVKD. The CDR3 loop reads CAISESPPQFGQPQHF. The CDR3 DNA follows: TGTGCCATCAGTGAGTCGCCGCCCCAGTTCGGGCAGCCCCAGCATTTT.

This chain joins TRBV5-1 and TRBJ2-5, with 7 bases that match TRBD1. Per germline, CDR1 SGHRS and CDR2 YFSETQ. The V gene end was trimmed by 0 bases and the J gene end by 5 bases; junction bases not matched to a gene: 4. This CDR3 is built from 14 residues. The CDR3 sequence: CASSLGGGWETQYF. The CDR3 DNA reads as TGCGCCAGCAGCTTGGGAGGGGGCTGGGAGACCCAGTACTTC.

The gene calls are TRBV5-1 and TRBJ2-5, with 11 nucleotides matching TRBD2. V shed 0 bases, J shed 5 bases, and the junction held 9 bases outside the gene matches. The germline gives CDR1 SGHRS, CDR2 YFSETQ. The CDR3 consists of 17 residues. The DNA for the CDR3 is TGCGCCAGCAGCTTGGCTAGCGGGGGGATTTTGGGGGAGACCCAGTACTTC. This codes for CASSLASGGILGETQYF.

V and J are TRBV18 and TRBJ2-5, with TRBD1 matching over 7 bases. The CDR3 consists of 15 residues. The V segment lost 6 bases and the J segment 5 bases; nucleotides outside the gene matches: 12. From germline, CDR1 is KGHSH and CDR2 LQKENI. CDR3 region: CASSKSGQIGETQYF. DNA for the CDR3: TGTGCCAGCTCCAAATCGGGACAGATCGGGGAGACCCAGTACTTC.

This clone was picked up a small number of times. Different DNA sequences within this sample yield the same CDR3. The J gene is TRBJ1-1, the V gene TRBV5-1; 7 bases match TRBD1. V trimming: 3 bases; J trimming: 3 bases; junction bases outside the gene matches: 5. The germline gives CDR1 SGHRS, CDR2 YFSETQ. The CDR3 is made up of 14 amino acids. The DNA for the CDR3 is TGCGCCAGCAGCTCGGGACAGTTAGACACTGAAGCTTTCTTT. Its protein product is CASSSGQLDTEAFF.

The chain couples TRBV11-2 to TRBJ2-5; no firm D call. CDR3 length equals 11 residues. Germline CDR1 reads SGHAT; CDR2 reads FQNNGV. CDR3 nucleotides: TGTGCGGTTAGAGAACGGGAGACCCAGTACTTC. Translation gives CAVRERETQYF.

The V call is TRBV15, the J call TRBJ1-1; 7 bases map to TRBD1. Germline-derived CDR1 and CDR2 are LNHNV and YYDKDF (reference sequence). V was clipped by 5 bases and J by 1 base; unmatched bases: 4. The CDR3 length is 14 residues. CDR3 in amino acids: CATSYRDRNTEAFF. DNA of the CDR3: TGTGCCACCAGCTATCGGGACAGGAACACTGAAGCTTTCTTT.

This clone has a handful of counts. The chain carries TRBV5-8 and TRBJ1-5; weak D call: TRBD1 (6 bases). Germline CDR1 is SGHTS and CDR2 is YDEGEE. Trimming shortened V by 4 bases and J by 1 base, and 12 bases separated the two germline ends. The CDR3 totals 15 residues. The CDR3: CASSIGQTSNQPQHF. DNA of the CDR3: TGTGCCAGCAGCATCGGACAGACGAGCAATCAGCCCCAGCATTTT. Together with reference TRBV5-8 and TRBJ1-5, the CDR3 gives the full variable domain: EAGVTQSPTHLIKTRGQQATLRCSPISGHTSVYWYQQALGLGLQFLLWYDEGEERNRGNFPPRFSGRQFPNYSSELNVNALELEDSALYLCASSIGQTSNQPQHFGDGTRLSIL.

This chain links TRBV30 with TRBJ1-2; TRBD1 agrees at 8 bases. This CDR3 comprises 12 residues. Per the germline V gene, CDR1 is GTSNPN and CDR2 is SVGIG (reference sequence). The junction had 5 bases not matched to a gene; V was cut back by 7 bases and J by 4 bases. The CDR3 region is CALTGVGYGYTF. CDR3 nucleotide sequence: TGTGCCTTGACAGGGGTAGGCTATGGCTACACCTTC.

The V and J genes are TRBV10-3 and TRBJ1-3; 9 nucleotides line up with TRBD1. After removal of 11 bases from V and 4 bases from J, the junction contained 12 bases not matched to a gene. The CDR3 has 15 amino acids. The germline V gene encodes CDR1 ENHRY and CDR2 SYGVKD. The CDR3 coding sequence is TGTGCCTCATCGGACAGGGGTAATGAGGGAAACACCATATATTTT. Translation gives CASSDRGNEGNTIYF.

The V call is TRBV15, the J call TRBJ2-7, with D possibly being TRBD1 (6 bases). CDR1 is LNHNV, CDR2 YYDKDF, per germline (reference sequence). The CDR3 loop spans 13 amino acids. Between the trimmed V and J ends, which lost 1 base and 8 bases, there was a span of 12 bases. The CDR3 is CATSRGQGRKQYF. DNA of the CDR3: TGTGCCACCAGCAGAGGGCAGGGGAGAAAGCAGTACTTC.

This clone has only a few counts. The chain employs TRBV2 and TRBJ1-4; TRBD1 might be the D (5 bases). CDR1 and CDR2 from the germline V gene are SNHLY and FYNNEI. Trimming removed 7 bases at V and 0 bases at J, with 15 bases between. This CDR3 spans 16 amino acids. The DNA of the CDR3 is TGTGCCAGCACCAACCGGGGGGACGCAACTAATGAAAAACTGTTTTTT. This sequence encodes CASTNRGDATNEKLFF.

V gene TRBV29-1 combines with J gene TRBJ2-5; perhaps TRBD1 as D (6 bases). The CDR3 spans 18 residues. From germline, CDR1 is SQVTM and CDR2 ANQGSEA. Trimming left V 3 bases short and J 4 bases short, with 27 bases between. The CDR3: CSVEFILAGGPPRETQYF. The DNA of the CDR3 is TGCAGCGTTGAGTTTATACTCGCTGGGGGCCCGCCTAGAGAGACCCAGTACTTC.

The chain recombines TRBV14 with TRBJ2-7; 9 bases agree with TRBD2. Losses at the gene ends were 1 base for V and 3 bases for J; bases not matched to a gene: 4. CDR1 is SGHDN and CDR2 is FVKESK in the germline V gene. The CDR3 loop spans 15 amino acids. This CDR3 is CASSQGLAGIYEQYF. The CDR3 bases are TGTGCCAGCAGCCAAGGTCTAGCGGGGATCTACGAGCAGTACTTC.